This TCR beta chain derives from a study of CD8 T cells in Susac syndrome. After extraction with the RNeasy kit, 0.5 to 1 ug of the RNA was reverse transcribed using random hexamers. MiXCR, applied by TCRdb to the immunoSEQ multiplex PCR reads, yields one record per CDR3 protein. Of a few hundred thousand distinct CDR3 sequences listed, 70% to 90% are singletons. The sequenced sample consisted of CD8+ T cells from PBMCs. This TCR came from a human donor with multiple sclerosis.

CDR3: CASKDGTVSYNEQFF. The CDR3, as DNA: TGCGCCAGCAAGGATGGGACAGTTTCCTACAATGAGCAGTTCTTC. The V and J genes are TRBV10-2 and TRBJ2-1; 7 bases agree with TRBD1. This CDR3 has 15 amino acids. V was clipped by 7 bases and J by 1 base; unmatched bases: 7. From germline, CDR1 is WSHSY and CDR2 SAAADI.